Listed here are 10 T cell receptor beta chains from one sample, sequenced in a study of radiation and T cells in renal cell carcinoma. Clones were sequenced by immunoSEQ multiplex PCR, and TCRdb holds only the in-frame ones, with some missing. Of some 78,000 clones listed, 80% to 90% are singletons. Regarding time point: blood 4 weeks post-SBRT, at nephrectomy. Treatment here: 15 Gy SBRT to primary tumor, nephrectomy 4 weeks later. The sample consisted of blood, taken from a patient whose treatment included radiotherapy and nephrectomy. Source of these receptors: a woman aged 70-85 years with renal cell carcinoma.

The genes are TRBV5-6 and TRBJ2-7, with D possibly TRBD1 on 6 matching bases. The length of the CDR3 is 16 residues. Trimming left V 1 base short and J 4 bases short, with 18 bases between. CDR1 is SGHDT, CDR2 YYEEEE, per germline. CDR3 sequence reads: CASSLFRVRGSYEQYF. CDR3 nucleotides: TGTGCCAGCAGCTTGTTTCGGGTCAGGGGCTCTTACGAGCAGTACTTC. Full variable domain (rest looked up from reference TRBV5-6 and TRBJ2-7): DAGVTQSPTHLIKTRGQQVTLRCSPKSGHDTVSWYQQALGQGPQFIFQYYEEEERQRGNFPDRFSGHQFPNYSSELNVNALLLGDSALYLCASSLFRVRGSYEQYFGPGTRLTVT.

The rearrangement joins TRBV7-8 to TRBJ2-2; the D gene is possibly TRBD1 (5 bases). The V gene lost 2 bases and the J gene lost 2 bases, with 9 bases spanning the gap. This CDR3 has 15 residues. Germline CDR1 SGHVS, CDR2 FQNEAQ. CDR3 coding DNA: TGTGCCAGCAGCTTAATAGACAGAAACACCGGGGAGCTGTTTTTT. This translates into CASSLIDRNTGELFF.

This chain connects TRBV13 to TRBJ1-5; D not resolved. Germline V gives CDR1 PRHDT, CDR2 FYEKMQ (reference sequence). Trimming stripped 0 bases from V and 7 bases from J, with 13 bases between. CDR3 size: 15 residues. This CDR3 reads CASSLGGKGGQPQHF. As DNA, the CDR3 is TGTGCCAGCAGCTTAGGGGGGAAGGGTGGACAGCCCCAGCATTTT.

The rearrangement links TRBV28 to TRBJ1-4, with 7 bases that match TRBD1. J was trimmed by 3 bases and V by 5 bases; bases with no gene match: 6. This CDR3 has 15 residues. Germline CDR1 MDHEN, CDR2 SYDVKM. CDR3 sequence reads: CASSLFRGSNEKLFF. Here the CDR3 DNA reads TGTGCCAGCAGTCTCTTCAGGGGGTCTAATGAAAAACTGTTTTTT.

The V gene is TRBV19, the J gene TRBJ1-1; D ambiguous. The CDR3 totals 13 residues. The germline V gene has CDR1 LNHDA and CDR2 SQIVND (reference sequence). V gave up 4 bases and J gave up 7 bases, with 13 bases separating them. This chain's CDR3 is CASSTLTPNEAFF. The CDR3 DNA reads as TGTGCCAGTAGTACCCTAACACCGAATGAAGCTTTCTTT. Full variable domain (missing parts from reference TRBV19 and TRBJ1-1): DGGITQSPKYLFRKEGQNVTLSCEQNLNHDAMYWYRQDPGQGLRLIYYSQIVNDFQKGDIAEGYSVSREKKESFPLTVTSAQKNPTAFYLCASSTLTPNEAFFGQGTRLTVV.

V gene TRBV30 combines with J gene TRBJ1-1; D unclear. Per germline, CDR1 GTSNPN and CDR2 SVGIG (reference sequence). The ends were cut back, 1 base at V and 3 bases at J, with 6 bases in the middle. The CDR3 totals 12 residues. The CDR3 DNA follows: TGTGCCTGGAGTGCAGGTTACACTGAAGCTTTCTTT. This sequence encodes CAWSAGYTEAFF.

This chain links TRBV7-8 with TRBJ2-5; 9 nucleotides match TRBD2. V lost 5 bases, J lost 4 bases, and 5 bases stayed unmatched. The CDR3 runs to 14 residues. Germline V gene data show CDR1 as SGHVS and CDR2 as FQNEAQ. This CDR3 is CASSHKRGAETQYF. The CDR3 bases are TGTGCCAGCAGCCACAAGCGGGGGGCAGAGACCCAGTACTTC.

The V and J genes are TRBV2 and TRBJ2-5; D might be TRBD1 or TRBD2, each matching 5 bases. The CDR3 runs 15 residues. The germline V gene has CDR1 SNHLY and CDR2 FYNNEI. The germline V and J ends were trimmed by 0 bases and 2 bases, with 10 bases remaining between them. The CDR3 DNA reads as TGTGCCAGCAGTGAAGCGGGGGTGGGGCAAGAGACCCAGTACTTC. This sequence encodes CASSEAGVGQETQYF. Using reference TRBV2 and TRBJ2-5 for the parts outside the CDR3, the full variable domain is EPEVTQTPSHQVTQMGQEVILRCVPISNHLYFYWYRQILGQKVEFLVSFYNNEISEKSEIFDDQFSVERPDGSNFTLKIRSTKLEDSAMYFCASSEAGVGQETQYFGPGTRLLVL.

V usage is TRBV28 and J usage is TRBJ2-7; possibly TRBD2 for D (6 bases). Between the trimmed V and J ends, which lost 11 bases and 2 bases, there was a span of 13 bases. Germline V gives CDR1 MDHEN, CDR2 SYDVKM. This CDR3 has 12 residues. CDR3 DNA sequence: TGTGCCGGGGGGACCCTTCCCTACGAGCAGTACTTC. Its protein is CAGGTLPYEQYF.

The gene calls are TRBV19 and TRBJ2-3; D could derive from TRBD1 or TRBD2 (5 bases each). CDR3 size: 17 residues. V shed 4 bases and J shed 4 bases, with 21 bases lying between them. The V gene's germline CDR1 is LNHDA and CDR2 SQIVND (reference sequence). DNA for the CDR3: TGTGCCAGTAGTACCCTGTTACGGAAGGGGAGCCCAGATACGCAGTATTTT. It encodes CASSTLLRKGSPDTQYF.